This TCR beta chain was identified during a study of graft-versus-host responses after intestinal transplantation. This clone has just one count. The antigen remains unidentified. Repertoires were generated with immunoSEQ multiplex PCR, while TCRdb's copy carries only in-frame clones and drops some. The profile shows 85,000 to 100,000 clones, roughly 90% of them singletons. The germline V gene has CDR1 SGHDN and CDR2 FVKESK. V was pared by 1 base and J by 3 bases, with 16 bases between. The CDR3 consists of 17 residues. The chain joins TRBV14 to TRBJ2-4; D may be TRBD1 (7 bases). The clonotype was recovered from a human donor who was the organ donor for an intestinal transplant. This sample comprised unstimulated CD8+ T cells sorted from spleen or lymph node cells, obtained before transplant. The CDR3 is CASSQGLGQAVKNIQYF. DNA of the CDR3: TGTGCCAGCAGCCAAGGACTAGGACAGGCCGTCAAAAACATTCAGTACTTC.